This section outlines one TCR beta chain sequence together with its context. The CDR3 has 16 residues. Losses at the gene ends were 5 bases for V and 3 bases for J; bases not matched to a gene: 10. The germline V gene encodes CDR1 LNHDA and CDR2 SQIVND (reference sequence). TCRdb's table, derived via immunoSEQ multiplex PCR, lists solely in-frame clones and lacks some. The data contain tens of thousands of clones, 80% to 90% of them seen just once; the ten biggest clones take up 1% to 1.5%. Noted treatment: preoperative locoregional IRX-2 cytokine immunotherapy. This record comes from a study of preoperative IRX-2 immunotherapy in early breast cancer.

The chain has TRBV19 and TRBJ2-7, with 10 bases identical to TRBD2. The receptor was derived from a human donor with breast cancer. Sequenced material: lymph node tissue, taken after IRX-2 immunotherapy. The DNA for the CDR3 is TGTGCCAGTAGTGCACTGGGAACTAGCGGGGTCTACGAGCAGTACTTC. Amino acid sequence: CASSALGTSGVYEQYF. The full variable domain, with the rest looked up from reference TRBV19 and TRBJ2-7, is DGGITQSPKYLFRKEGQNVTLSCEQNLNHDAMYWYRQDPGQGLRLIYYSQIVNDFQKGDIAEGYSVSREKKESFPLTVTSAQKNPTAFYLCASSALGTSGVYEQYFGPGTRLTVT.